These 5 T cell receptor beta chains were all obtained from the same sample, sequenced in a study of OX40 agonist ivuxolimab in advanced cancers. TCRdb's copy holds only in-frame clones and misses some; the assay was immunoSEQ multiplex PCR. The sample consists of 61,000 or so clones, 84% of them appearing once. The source was CD4+ or CD8+ T cells sorted from blood, collected in a trial of the OX40 agonist ivuxolimab. Source of these receptors: an adult with an advanced solid tumor such as melanoma, head and neck, liver or kidney cancer.

V is TRBV5-6 and J is TRBJ2-5; 7 nucleotides line up with TRBD2. With V trimmed by 1 base and J by 5 bases, 2 bases remained unmatched. The germline V gene has CDR1 SGHDT and CDR2 YYEEEE. The CDR3 length is 13 residues. The CDR3 region has the DNA TGTGCCAGCAGCTTGTGGCGGGGGGAGACCCAGTACTTC. Translated: CASSLWRGETQYF.

As DNA, the CDR3 is TGTGCCAGCAGCCAACCTCGAGGTGAAAAACTGTTTTTT. Protein sequence: CASSQPRGEKLFF. This chain joins TRBV5-4 and TRBJ1-4, with D hard to call. The CDR3 has 13 residues. Per the germline V gene, CDR1 is SGHNT and CDR2 is YYREEE (reference sequence). Trimming left V 4 bases short and J 7 bases short, with 11 bases between.

The chain combines TRBV7-2 with TRBJ2-7; tentative D call: TRBD1 (7 bases). V was cut by 5 bases and J by 3 bases, with 14 bases left in between. Germline V gene sequence: CDR1 SGHTA, CDR2 FQGNSA. CDR3 length: 14 amino acids. The chain's CDR3 is CASSKNRGLYEQYF. CDR3 in DNA: TGTGCCAGCAGCAAAAACAGGGGACTCTACGAGCAGTACTTC. The variable domain in full, with the rest retrieved from reference TRBV7-2 and TRBJ2-7, is GAGVSQSPSNKVTEKGKDVELRCDPISGHTALYWYRQSLGQGLEFLIYFQGNSAPDKSGLPSDRFSAERTGGSVSTLTIQRTQQEDSAVYLCASSKNRGLYEQYFGPGTRLTVT.

This clone was observed a handful of times. The rearrangement links TRBV19 to TRBJ2-5, with 9 bases that match TRBD1. The CDR3 totals 15 residues. CDR1 and CDR2 (germline): LNHDA, SQIVND (reference sequence). V was clipped by 2 bases and J by 5 bases; unmatched bases: 6. CDR3 bases: TGTGCCAGTAGTATACCTACAGGGGGCGAGGAGACCCAGTACTTC. Protein: CASSIPTGGEETQYF. The full variable domain, its missing parts supplied by reference TRBV19 and TRBJ2-5, is DGGITQSPKYLFRKEGQNVTLSCEQNLNHDAMYWYRQDPGQGLRLIYYSQIVNDFQKGDIAEGYSVSREKKESFPLTVTSAQKNPTAFYLCASSIPTGGEETQYFGPGTRLLVL.

This chain joins TRBV5-1 and TRBJ2-2; a weak D match, TRBD2 (5 bases). Germline loops: CDR1 SGHRS, CDR2 YFSETQ. Trimming took off 2 bases at V and 5 bases at J, with 16 bases between the two ends. There are 16 residues in the CDR3. CDR3 DNA: TGCGCCAGCAGCTTTTTTAGCGCAGATTCTACCGGGGAGCTGTTTTTT. This sequence encodes CASSFFSADSTGELFF.